A selection of T cell receptor beta chains follows, all from one sample in a study of identical twins. TCRdb passed the 5' RACE reads through MiXCR, listing each CDR3 protein once. The sample holds just over 450,000 distinct CDR3 sequences, approximately 15% seen once. The data also belong to a second study, concerning yellow fever vaccine responses in identical twins.

The material sequenced was CD4+ T cells sorted from blood. These receptors originate from a woman under 30 in good health. CDR3s include the opening cysteine and the closing phenylalanine or tryptophan. Each record gives: J gene, D gene, V gene, clone size, CDR3 protein, CDR3 DNA. The D gene is left open where the match is weak. Expanded clones get a size class; other rows say once, few or many, or leave the size out.

TRBJ1-1,-,TRBV5-1,few,CASSTELGAEAFF,TGCGCCAGCAGCACTGAGCTGGGGGCTGAAGCTTTCTTT
TRBJ2-2,-,TRBV3-1,few,CASRALGGANTGELFF,TGTGCCAGCAGGGCCTTAGGGGGGGCGAACACCGGGGAGCTGTTTTTT
TRBJ2-1,TRBD2,TRBV28,many,CASSLDPLAGYYNEQFF,TGTGCCAGCAGTTTAGACCCTTTAGCGGGCTACTACAATGAGCAGTTCTTC
TRBJ2-1,-,TRBV2,-,CASRPPGLHSYNEQFF,TGTGCCAGCAGACCTCCGGGGCTCCACTCCTACAATGAGCAGTTCTTC
TRBJ2-6,-,TRBV29-1,many,CSVEGRDSGANVLTF,TGCAGCGTCGAGGGACGGGACTCTGGGGCCAACGTCCTGACTTTC
TRBJ2-5,TRBD1,TRBV7-2,many,CASRPQQGSVAQYF,TGTGCCAGCAGACCTCAACAGGGGTCCGTCGCCCAGTACTTC
TRBJ1-6,-,TRBV20-1,many,CSARTQNDSPLHF,TGCAGTGCTAGGACCCAGAATGATTCACCCCTCCACTTT
TRBJ2-1,-,TRBV12-3/TRBV12-4,few,CASSLLTNKNNEQFF,TGTGCCAGCAGTTTATTAACCAATAAAAACAATGAGCAGTTCTTC
TRBJ2-2,-,TRBV7-6,many,CASSLEVPANTGELFF,TGTGCCAGCAGCTTAGAAGTTCCGGCGAACACCGGGGAGCTGTTTTTT
TRBJ2-3,-,TRBV4-3,-,CASSQGGRDTDTQYF,TGCGCCAGCAGCCAGGGAGGACGGGACACAGATACGCAGTATTTT
TRBJ2-1,TRBD2,TRBV7-2,few,CASSLRTSSYNEQFF,TGTGCCAGCAGCTTGCGGACTAGCTCCTACAATGAGCAGTTCTTC
TRBJ2-6,-,TRBV10-3,few,CAISPLPDRSSSGANVLTF,TGTGCCATCAGTCCCCTCCCGGACAGATCTTCCTCTGGGGCCAACGTCCTGACTTTC
TRBJ2-3,TRBD2,TRBV10-3,few,CAISGLATSGTDTQYF,TGTGCCATCAGCGGACTAGCCACCTCCGGCACAGATACGCAGTATTTT
TRBJ2-3,-,TRBV6-6,few,CASSYPGLRGDTQYF,TGTGCCAGCAGTTACCCCGGACTCCGTGGGGATACGCAGTATTTT
TRBJ2-1,-,TRBV25-1,few,CASSEFGNTNEQFF,TGTGCCAGCAGTGAATTCGGGAACACCAATGAGCAGTTCTTC
TRBJ1-1,-,TRBV12-3/TRBV12-4,-,CASNPRVLNTEAFF,TGTGCCAGCAATCCAAGGGTACTGAACACTGAAGCTTTCTTT
TRBJ1-2,-,TRBV28,-,CASSLMRGNYGYTF,TGTGCCAGCAGTTTAATGCGGGGCAACTATGGCTACACCTTC
TRBJ2-5,-,TRBV3-1,few,CASSQDIAPYTGETQYF,TGTGCCAGCAGCCAAGATATCGCCCCCTACACCGGGGAGACCCAGTACTTC
TRBJ2-4,-,TRBV28,few,CASSSWRIAKNIQYF,TGTGCCAGCAGTTCTTGGAGGATAGCCAAAAACATTCAGTACTTC
TRBJ2-3,-,TRBV14,-,CASSPPGWVSTDTQYF,TGTGCCAGCAGCCCCCCCGGCTGGGTCTCCACAGATACGCAGTATTTT
TRBJ1-1,-,TRBV27,few,CASRPLEPNTEAFF,TGTGCCAGCAGGCCCCTTGAGCCGAACACTGAAGCTTTCTTT
TRBJ2-1,-,TRBV15,-,CATSSLQGLGDEQFF,TGTGCCACCAGCAGCTTACAGGGTCTGGGCGATGAGCAGTTCTTC
TRBJ2-3,-,TRBV12-3/TRBV12-4,many,CASRVGRAPSTDTQYF,TGTGCCAGCAGAGTCGGACGAGCCCCTTCCACAGATACGCAGTATTTT
TRBJ2-5,-,TRBV12-3/TRBV12-4,-,CASSPTALGETQYF,TGTGCCAGCAGCCCAACGGCCCTTGGAGAGACCCAGTACTTC
TRBJ2-3,-,TRBV14,few,CASSQEQRGTDTQYF,TGTGCCAGCAGCCAAGAGCAGCGGGGCACAGATACGCAGTATTTT
TRBJ2-7,-,TRBV4-1,-,CASRWELYYEQYF,TGCGCCAGCAGGTGGGAACTTTACTACGAGCAGTACTTC
TRBJ2-5,-,TRBV7-7,-,CASSGRGTQYF,TGTGCTAGCAGCGGTAGAGGGACCCAGTACTTC
TRBJ2-7,-,TRBV18,few,CASSRDRIYEQYF,TGTGCCAGCTCACGAGATAGAATATACGAGCAGTACTTC
TRBJ2-3,-,TRBV3-1,-,CASSPPRGSFADTQYF,TGTGCCAGCAGCCCGCCCAGGGGCAGTTTTGCAGATACGCAGTATTTT
TRBJ1-1,-,TRBV29-1,-,CSVEQNPGGDTEAFF,TGCAGCGTTGAACAGAATCCTGGAGGGGACACTGAAGCTTTCTTT
TRBJ2-7,-,TRBV20-1,-,CSATRPGNYEQYF,TGCAGTGCTACGAGGCCGGGGAACTACGAGCAGTACTTC
TRBJ2-1,TRBD1,TRBV6-2/TRBV6-3,few,CASRKTDRAYNEQFF,TGTGCCAGCAGAAAGACGGACAGGGCCTACAATGAGCAGTTCTTC
TRBJ2-3,-,TRBV29-1,few,CSELDLLTDTQYF,TGCAGCGAGCTAGACCTTCTAACAGATACGCAGTATTTT
TRBJ2-2,TRBD1,TRBV24-1,-,CATSDLSPGQGFGELFF,TGTGCCACCAGTGATCTCTCACCGGGACAGGGTTTCGGGGAGCTGTTTTTT
TRBJ2-3,-,TRBV4-3,few,CASSQVSGAGDTQYF,TGCGCCAGCAGCCAAGTTTCGGGTGCCGGAGATACGCAGTATTTT
TRBJ2-5,-,TRBV6-2/TRBV6-3,-,CASGQDFGSGQYF,TGTGCCAGCGGTCAGGACTTCGGAAGTGGTCAGTACTTC
TRBJ2-7,-,TRBV21-1,few,CASSKVASGSRTYEQYF,-
TRBJ2-1,TRBD2,TRBV10-2,-,CASRGTSGSDVDEQFF,TGCGCCAGCAGGGGGACTAGCGGGAGTGATGTAGATGAGCAGTTCTTC
TRBJ2-7,-,TRBV27,few,CASSLHVGALSYEQYF,TGTGCCAGCAGTTTACATGTCGGGGCCCTCTCCTACGAGCAGTACTTC
TRBJ1-1,-,TRBV20-1,-,CSASYGANTEAFF,TGCAGTGCTAGCTACGGGGCCAACACTGAAGCTTTCTTT
TRBJ2-7,-,TRBV6-5,few,CASSYVGVGEQYF,TGTGCCAGCAGTTATGTGGGAGTAGGGGAGCAGTACTTC